These 29 T cell receptor beta chains came from one sample sequenced in a study of blood T cell repertoires in COVID-19. Assay: immunoSEQ multiplex PCR; the TCRdb copy retains only in-frame clones and omits some. This table holds 400,000 to 550,000 clones, nearly 90% found once. The source material was PBMCs or T cells enriched from blood (not recorded which). These receptors were collected from a woman younger than 35 with acute COVID-19.

The DNA for the CDR3 is TGTGCCAGCAGCTTAGTGAGGGAGGGAGATACGCAGTATTTT. Amino acid sequence: CASSLVREGDTQYF. The chain joins TRBV11-2 to TRBJ2-3; 7 bases are a match to TRBD2. The ends lost 1 base at V and 5 bases at J; junction bases unmatched: 3. The CDR3 loop spans 14 amino acids. From germline, CDR1 is SGHAT and CDR2 FQNNGV.

The V gene is TRBV4-1, the J gene TRBJ2-7; 8 positions agree with TRBD1. The CDR3 totals 14 residues. Germline assignment: CDR1 MGHRA and CDR2 YSYEKL. The junction had 4 bases not matched to a gene; V was cut back by 4 bases and J by 2 bases. Here the CDR3 DNA reads TGCGCCAGCAGCCGTGGACAGGGCGCCTACGAGCAGTACTTC. Translated, it gives CASSRGQGAYEQYF.

V gene TRBV19 combines with J gene TRBJ2-1; TRBD1 is a possible D gene (6 bases). V lost 6 bases and J 0 bases, leaving 12 bases between the germline ends. The CDR3 extends over 15 amino acids. Germline CDR1 is LNHDA and CDR2 is SQIVND (reference sequence). CDR3: CASRPTGNSYNEQFF. DNA for the CDR3: TGTGCCAGTAGACCCACAGGGAACTCCTACAATGAGCAGTTCTTC. Drawing the rest from reference TRBV19 and TRBJ2-1, the complete variable domain is DGGITQSPKYLFRKEGQNVTLSCEQNLNHDAMYWYRQDPGQGLRLIYYSQIVNDFQKGDIAEGYSVSREKKESFPLTVTSAQKNPTAFYLCASRPTGNSYNEQFFGPGTRLTVL.

The rearrangement links TRBV11-3 to TRBJ2-5; 8 bases match TRBD1. The J segment lost 2 bases and the V segment lost 5 bases, leaving 7 bases of the junction unmatched. CDR1 is SGHNT and CDR2 is YENEEA in the germline V gene. CDR3 length equals 15 residues. The CDR3 reads CASSPGTGPQETQYF. As DNA, the CDR3 is TGTGCCAGCAGCCCAGGGACAGGACCGCAAGAGACCCAGTACTTC.

This chain uses TRBV2 with TRBJ1-5; D gene unclear. Germline values: CDR1 SNHLY, CDR2 FYNNEI. Trimming took off 7 bases at V and 6 bases at J, with 13 bases between the two ends. This CDR3 contains 13 residues. CDR3 in amino acids: CASNGEAVQPQHF. The DNA of the CDR3 is TGTGCCAGCAATGGGGAAGCGGTTCAGCCCCAGCATTTT.

The chain uses TRBV18 and TRBJ2-4; 10 bases are a match to TRBD1. Germline values: CDR1 KGHSH, CDR2 LQKENI. The CDR3 has 14 residues. The J segment lost 6 bases and the V segment lost 6 bases, leaving 5 bases of the junction unmatched. CDR3 DNA sequence: TGTGCCAGCTCCGCGGGACAGGGGCCAAACATTCAGTACTTC. Protein sequence: CASSAGQGPNIQYF.

The chain is built from TRBV5-6 and TRBJ1-5; the D is unclear. This CDR3 has 16 amino acids. Germline V gives CDR1 SGHDT, CDR2 YYEEEE. V dropped 3 bases and J dropped 0 bases, with 13 bases sitting between them. The DNA for the CDR3 is TGTGCCAGCAGCTCCTACACGGACTATAGCAATCAGCCCCAGCATTTT. Translation: CASSSYTDYSNQPQHF. The full variable domain, rest sourced from reference TRBV5-6 and TRBJ1-5, is DAGVTQSPTHLIKTRGQQVTLRCSPKSGHDTVSWYQQALGQGPQFIFQYYEEEERQRGNFPDRFSGHQFPNYSSELNVNALLLGDSALYLCASSSYTDYSNQPQHFGDGTRLSIL.

This chain connects TRBV6-2 or TRBV6-3 to TRBJ2-5; tentatively, D is TRBD2 (6 bases). CDR3 size: 13 residues. CDR1 and CDR2 from the germline V gene are MNHEY and SVGEGT. V was shortened by 5 bases and J by 5 bases, with 12 bases between the two germline ends. The CDR3 DNA reads as TGTGCCAGCAGTCGGAGGGTACGGGAGACCCAGTACTTC. Amino acids: CASSRRVRETQYF.

This chain uses TRBV4-3 with TRBJ2-7; no clear D. Germline V gives CDR1 LGHNA, CDR2 YSLEER. This CDR3 contains 13 residues. V was shortened by 2 bases and J by 9 bases, with 14 bases between the two germline ends. The chain's CDR3 is CASSQIPTSRQYF. The CDR3 nucleotides are TGCGCCAGCAGCCAAATTCCAACGTCGAGGCAGTACTTC.

This clone has only one observation. The gene calls are TRBV5-8 and TRBJ2-2, with 8 bases aligning to TRBD1. J gave up 5 bases and V 7 bases, and 4 bases lay outside the gene matches. The CDR3 totals 13 residues. The V gene's germline CDR1 is SGHTS and CDR2 YDEGEE. CDR3 coding DNA: TGTGCCAGCCGACAGGGGAGAACCGGGGAGCTGTTTTTT. As protein: CASRQGRTGELFF. Filled out from reference TRBV5-8 and TRBJ2-2, the complete variable domain reads EAGVTQSPTHLIKTRGQQATLRCSPISGHTSVYWYQQALGLGLQFLLWYDEGEERNRGNFPPRFSGRQFPNYSSELNVNALELEDSALYLCASRQGRTGELFFGEGSRLTVL.

Here the CDR3 DNA reads TGTGCCACCAATAGCGGGAGTTCATACGAGCAGTACTTC. Amino acid sequence: CATNSGSSYEQYF. V and J are TRBV15 and TRBJ2-7; 9 bases line up with TRBD2. This CDR3 is 13 amino acids long. J was trimmed by 4 bases and V by 7 bases; bases with no gene match: 5. Germline CDR1 and CDR2: LNHNV and YYDKDF (reference sequence).

V and J are TRBV2 and TRBJ2-5, with TRBD1 identical over 7 bases. V shed 6 bases and J 3 bases; nucleotides not matched to a gene: 7. The CDR3 has 14 amino acids. Germline V gives CDR1 SNHLY, CDR2 FYNNEI. CDR3 in DNA: TGTGCCAGCAGGGGACAGCTACGCGAAGAGACCCAGTACTTC. Translating it yields CASRGQLREETQYF.

The rearrangement links TRBV7-6 to TRBJ1-3; perhaps TRBD1 as D (6 bases). The germline V gene encodes CDR1 SGHVS and CDR2 FNYEAQ. CDR3 length equals 15 residues. The ends were cut back, 1 base at V and 8 bases at J, with 15 bases in the middle. The DNA of the CDR3 is TGTGCCAGCAGCTTAGGGGCCAGGGGAGTTGACACCATATATTTT. Residues: CASSLGARGVDTIYF. The full variable domain, with the rest looked up from reference TRBV7-6 and TRBJ1-3, is GAGVSQSPRYKVTKRGQDVALRCDPISGHVSLYWYRQALGQGPEFLTYFNYEAQQDKSGLPNDRFSAERPEGSISTLTIQRTEQRDSAMYRCASSLGARGVDTIYFGEGSWLTVV.

V and J are TRBV3-1 (or the pseudogene TRBV3-2) and TRBJ2-1, with D possibly being TRBD2 (5 bases). V lost 0 bases, J lost 7 bases, and 10 bases lay in between. The CDR3 covers 14 residues. The germline V gene has CDR1 LGHDT and CDR2 YNNKEL (reference sequence). CDR3 nucleotide sequence: TGTGCCAGCAGCCAAGAGGCTAGCAGAAATGAGCAGTTCTTC. This codes for CASSQEASRNEQFF.

The gene calls are TRBV10-3 and TRBJ2-7; D is uncertain. V gave up 3 bases and J gave up 4 bases, with 7 bases separating them. This CDR3 is 12 amino acids long. CDR1 and CDR2 from the germline V gene are ENHRY and SYGVKD. The CDR3 loop reads CAISDRNYEQYF. The CDR3 DNA is TGTGCCATCAGTGACAGGAATTACGAGCAGTACTTC.

CDR3 loop: CASSHQSRDKGTGELFF. The CDR3 DNA reads TGCGCCAGCAGCCACCAATCCCGGGACAAGGGCACCGGGGAGCTGTTTTTT. The chain combines TRBV4-1 with TRBJ2-2; D might be TRBD1 (6 bases). V was pared by 3 bases and J by 4 bases, with 18 bases between. The CDR3 extends over 17 amino acids. Germline V gene lookup returns CDR1 MGHRA and CDR2 YSYEKL.

This chain uses TRBV5-6 with TRBJ2-7; 8 bases are a match to TRBD1. V was clipped by 2 bases and J by 1 base; unmatched bases: 2. The CDR3 is 14 amino acids. CDR1 and CDR2 from the germline V gene are SGHDT and YYEEEE. The CDR3 DNA is TGTGCCAGCAGCTTCAGGGACAGGTCCTACGAGCAGTACTTC. Residues: CASSFRDRSYEQYF.

The genes are TRBV12-3 or TRBV12-4 and TRBJ1-6; D is unresolved. The V and J ends lost 6 bases and 7 bases respectively, with 4 bases between them. The CDR3 contains 11 residues. The CDR3 bases are TGTGCCAGCAGCCAGAATTCACCCCTCCACTTT. It specifies CASSQNSPLHF.

This clone was recorded once. The chain links TRBV18 to TRBJ2-2, with D possibly matching TRBD2 (6 bases). Germline V lookup: CDR1 KGHSH, CDR2 LQKENI. Trimming left V 1 base short and J 7 bases short, with 10 bases between. This CDR3 contains 14 residues. CDR3 sequence: CASSPLPEGGELFF. As DNA, the CDR3 is TGTGCCAGCTCACCACTACCGGAGGGCGGGGAGCTGTTTTTT.

On this clone itself: A read error may be the cause here, since a much bigger clone is one base away. Other DNA sequences in this sample translate to the same CDR3. The chain links TRBV28 to TRBJ1-2, with TRBD1 as a possible D gene (5 bases). Germline V gene data show CDR1 as MDHEN and CDR2 as SYDVKM. The germline V and J ends were trimmed by 2 bases and 1 base, with 8 bases remaining between them. CDR3 length equals 14 residues. The CDR3 DNA follows: TGTGCCAGCAGTTTAACAGGCGGTAACTATGGCTACACCTTC. This gives the protein CASSLTGGNYGYTF.

The CDR3 region is CASRTGWGYQPQHF. The CDR3 coding sequence is TGTGCCAGTAGGACAGGTTGGGGTTATCAGCCCCAGCATTTT. The chain carries TRBV19 and TRBJ1-5; tentatively, D is TRBD1 (6 bases). The V gene's germline CDR1 is LNHDA and CDR2 SQIVND (reference sequence). The CDR3 runs 14 residues. The ends were cut back, 6 bases at V and 5 bases at J, with 14 bases in the middle.

The rearrangement uses TRBV2 and TRBJ2-5; TRBD1 aligns across 8 bases. Germline V lookup: CDR1 SNHLY, CDR2 FYNNEI. The CDR3 is made up of 16 amino acids. V shed 6 bases and J 5 bases; nucleotides not matched to a gene: 14. The CDR3 nucleotides read TGTGCCAGCAGCGGGACCCGGACAGGGCGTGGGGAGACCCAGTACTTC. Translation gives CASSGTRTGRGETQYF.

CDR3 loop: CASSRTGSTDTQYF. The CDR3 region has the DNA TGTGCCAGCAGCCGGACAGGGAGCACAGATACGCAGTATTTT. The chain links TRBV7-9 to TRBJ2-3, with 8 bases lining up with TRBD1. The CDR3 runs 14 residues. Germline CDR1 and CDR2: SEHNR and FQNEAQ (reference sequence). V dropped 5 bases and J dropped 0; count of bases not matched to a gene: 1.

V and J are TRBV4-3 and TRBJ2-1, with TRBD2 matching over 10 bases. Looked up from germline, CDR1 is LGHNA and CDR2 is YSLEER. V lost 4 bases, J lost 9 bases, and 12 bases stayed unmatched. CDR3 length equals 16 residues. The CDR3 protein is CASSPNSGRRVGEQFF. The DNA of the CDR3 is TGCGCCAGCAGCCCGAATAGCGGGAGGCGGGTCGGTGAGCAGTTCTTC.

This chain links TRBV11-2 with TRBJ1-1; the match to TRBD1 covers 7 bases. CDR3 length: 14 amino acids. CDR1 SGHAT and CDR2 FQNNGV come from the germline V gene. V lost 2 bases, J lost 4 bases, and 4 bases stayed unmatched. CDR3 amino acids: CASSLSQGFTEAFF. CDR3 sequence (DNA): TGTGCCAGCAGCTTATCACAGGGGTTCACTGAAGCTTTCTTT. Combining the CDR3 with reference TRBV11-2 and TRBJ1-1 gives the whole variable domain EAGVAQSPRYKIIEKRQSVAFWCNPISGHATLYWYQQILGQGPKLLIQFQNNGVVDDSQLPKDRFSAERLKGVDSTLKIQPAKLEDSAVYLCASSLSQGFTEAFFGQGTRLTVV.

This clone was seen only once. The rearrangement uses TRBV28 and TRBJ1-2, with D hard to call. The germline CDR1 and CDR2 sequences are MDHEN and SYDVKM. The V end lost 8 bases, the J end lost 9 bases, and 19 bases lay between the germline ends. CDR3 length: 13 amino acids. CDR3 protein: CASSLLDSIRYTF. The DNA of the CDR3 is TGTGCCAGCTCCCTATTAGACTCTATTCGCTACACCTTC.

This rearrangement joins TRBV5-1 to TRBJ2-5, with 7 bases lining up with TRBD2. Germline V lookup: CDR1 SGHRS, CDR2 YFSETQ. J gave up 5 bases and V 4 bases, and 8 bases lay outside the gene matches. This CDR3 has 14 amino acids. The CDR3 protein is CASSVNQGGETQYF. The CDR3 DNA reads as TGCGCCAGCAGCGTCAATCAGGGAGGGGAGACCCAGTACTTC.

The rearrangement links TRBV2 to TRBJ2-1; 7 bases align to TRBD2. V dropped 9 bases and J dropped 8; count of bases not matched to a gene: 22. Germline loops: CDR1 SNHLY, CDR2 FYNNEI. This CDR3 has 17 residues. The CDR3 sequence: CASHTSAGDGFSHEQFF. In DNA form, the CDR3 reads TGTGCCAGTCACACCTCTGCGGGAGACGGGTTTAGTCATGAGCAGTTCTTC. Variable domain in full (rest from reference TRBV2 and TRBJ2-1): EPEVTQTPSHQVTQMGQEVILRCVPISNHLYFYWYRQILGQKVEFLVSFYNNEISEKSEIFDDQFSVERPDGSNFTLKIRSTKLEDSAMYFCASHTSAGDGFSHEQFFGPGTRLTVL.

In its sample, this clone was seen once. CDR3 DNA sequence: TGTGCCTGGAGTGCGGGGGTTGGGGATCAGCCCCAGCATTTT. Its protein is CAWSAGVGDQPQHF. This sequence joins TRBV30 and TRBJ1-5, with D possibly matching TRBD1 (5 bases). There are 14 residues in the CDR3. V lost 1 base and J lost 5, with 12 bases in between. Germline CDR1 and CDR2: GTSNPN and SVGIG (reference sequence). Together with reference TRBV30 and TRBJ1-5, the CDR3 gives the full variable domain: SQTIHQWPATLVQPVGSPLSLECTVEGTSNPNLYWYRQAAGRGLQLLFYSVGIGQISSEVPQNLSASRPQDRQFILSSKKLLLSDSGFYLCAWSAGVGDQPQHFGDGTRLSIL.